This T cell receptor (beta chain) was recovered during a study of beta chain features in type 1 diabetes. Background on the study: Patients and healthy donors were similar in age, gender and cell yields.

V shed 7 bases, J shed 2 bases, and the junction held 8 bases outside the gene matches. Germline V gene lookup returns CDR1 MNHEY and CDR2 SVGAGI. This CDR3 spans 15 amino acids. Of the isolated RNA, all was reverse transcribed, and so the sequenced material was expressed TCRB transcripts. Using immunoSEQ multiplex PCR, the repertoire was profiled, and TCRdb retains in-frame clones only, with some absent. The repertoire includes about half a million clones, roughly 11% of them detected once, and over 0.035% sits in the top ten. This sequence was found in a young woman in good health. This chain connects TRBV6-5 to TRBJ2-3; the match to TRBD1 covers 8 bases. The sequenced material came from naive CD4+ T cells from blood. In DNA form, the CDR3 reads TGTGCCAGCACCTCAGGGGGCGCGATCACAGATACGCAGTATTTT. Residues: CASTSGGAITDTQYF.